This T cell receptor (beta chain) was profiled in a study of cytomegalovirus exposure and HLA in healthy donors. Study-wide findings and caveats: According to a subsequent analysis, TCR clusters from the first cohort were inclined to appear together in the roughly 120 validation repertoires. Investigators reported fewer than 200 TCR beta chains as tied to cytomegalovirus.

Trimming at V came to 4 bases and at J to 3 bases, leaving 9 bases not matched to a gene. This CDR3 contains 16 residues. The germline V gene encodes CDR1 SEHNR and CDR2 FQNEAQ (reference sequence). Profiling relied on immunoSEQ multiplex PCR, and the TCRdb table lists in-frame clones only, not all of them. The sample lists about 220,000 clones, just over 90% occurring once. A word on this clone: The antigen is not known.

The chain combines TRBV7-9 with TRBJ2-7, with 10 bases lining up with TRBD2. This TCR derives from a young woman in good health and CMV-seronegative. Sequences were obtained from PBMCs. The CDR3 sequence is CASSSWTSGQVYEQYF. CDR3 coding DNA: TGTGCCAGCAGCTCGTGGACTAGCGGTCAGGTCTACGAGCAGTACTTC.